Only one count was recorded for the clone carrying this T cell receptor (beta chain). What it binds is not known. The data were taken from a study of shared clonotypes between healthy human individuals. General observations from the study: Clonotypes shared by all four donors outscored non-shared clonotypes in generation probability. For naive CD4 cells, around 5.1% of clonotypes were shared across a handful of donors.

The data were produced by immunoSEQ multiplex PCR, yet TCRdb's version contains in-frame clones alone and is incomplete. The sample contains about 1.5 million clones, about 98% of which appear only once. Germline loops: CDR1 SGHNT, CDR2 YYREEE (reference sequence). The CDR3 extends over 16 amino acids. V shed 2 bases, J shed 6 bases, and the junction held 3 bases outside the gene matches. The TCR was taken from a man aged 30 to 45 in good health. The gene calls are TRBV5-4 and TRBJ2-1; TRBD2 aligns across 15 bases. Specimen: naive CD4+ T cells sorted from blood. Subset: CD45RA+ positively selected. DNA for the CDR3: TGTGCCAGCAGCTTCGGGACTAGCGGGAGGAGCAATGAGCAGTTCTTC. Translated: CASSFGTSGRSNEQFF.